The clone carrying this T cell receptor beta chain was detected a few times. This entry belongs to a study of PD-1 blockade in classical Hodgkin lymphoma. Clones were read by immunoSEQ multiplex PCR, and TCRdb kept only the in-frame ones, dropping some. This table holds some 150,000 clones, under 85% found once. Exposure to brentuximab vedotin varied, and each patient had relapsed following autologous stem cell transplantation. Complete response, partial response or progressive disease made up the best responses. V was clipped by 5 bases and J by 6 bases, with 13 bases between them. There are 14 residues in the CDR3. Germline V lookup: CDR1 SGHTA, CDR2 FQGTGA.

Sequences were derived from peripheral blood mononuclear cells (PBMCs), sampled before the second cycle of nivolumab. The genes are TRBV7-3 and TRBJ2-2; D unclear. This receptor was identified in a human donor with classical Hodgkin lymphoma. The CDR3 sequence is CASSPRGDPGELFF. The CDR3 nucleotides read TGTGCCAGCAGCCCCCGAGGAGACCCCGGGGAGCTGTTTTTT.